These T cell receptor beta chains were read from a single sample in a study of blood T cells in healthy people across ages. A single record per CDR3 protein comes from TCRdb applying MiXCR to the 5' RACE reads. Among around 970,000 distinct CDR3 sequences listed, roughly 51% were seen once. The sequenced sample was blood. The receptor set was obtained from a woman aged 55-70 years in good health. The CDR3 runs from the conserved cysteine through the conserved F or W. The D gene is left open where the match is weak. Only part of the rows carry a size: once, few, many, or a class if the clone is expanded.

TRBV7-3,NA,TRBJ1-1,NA,TGTGCCAGCAGCTTAAAAGGGGCGGGACAAACTGAAGCTTTCTTT,CASSLKGAGQTEAFF
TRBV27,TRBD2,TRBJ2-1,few,TGTGCCAGCACCGCCTTTAGCGGGAACAATGAGCAGTTCTTC,CASTAFSGNNEQFF
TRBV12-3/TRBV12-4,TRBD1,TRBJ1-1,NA,TGTGCCAGCGACCAGGGGGCGTTGACTGAAGCTTTCTTT,CASDQGALTEAFF
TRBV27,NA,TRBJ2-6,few,TGTGCCAGCAGTGTTAGGACAGCCGGGGCCAACGTCCTGACTTTC,CASSVRTAGANVLTF
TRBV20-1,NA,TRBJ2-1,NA,TGCAGTGGAACAGGGACTTGGGATGAGCAGTTCTTC,CSGTGTWDEQFF
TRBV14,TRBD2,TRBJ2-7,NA,TGTGCCAGCAGCCGAGGCTATCCATTCAGGACTAGCGGGAGGGGGTCCAACTACGAGCAGTACTTC,CASSRGYPFRTSGRGSNYEQYF
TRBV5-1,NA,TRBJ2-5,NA,TGCGCCAGCAGCTTGGCCCAGAGGGAGGAGACCCAGTACTTC,CASSLAQREETQYF
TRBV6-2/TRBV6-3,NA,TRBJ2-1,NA,TGTGCCACAGCCAGGGAAGGGGGATACAATGAGCAGTTCTTC,CATAREGGYNEQFF
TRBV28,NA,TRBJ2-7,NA,TGTGCCAGCGCCCGATATAAGACAATCCCGAACAATGAGCAGTACTTC,CASARYKTIPNNEQYF
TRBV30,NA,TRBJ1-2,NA,TGTGCCTGGAGGGAAGGGGCGGGCTATGGCTACACCTTC,CAWREGAGYGYTF
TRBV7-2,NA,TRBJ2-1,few,TGTGCCAGCAGCTCCATCCCGGAGGCCGATGAGCAGTTCTTC,CASSSIPEADEQFF
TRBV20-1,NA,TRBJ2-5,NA,TGCAGTGCTACGGACAGAACGGAGACCCAGTACTTC,CSATDRTETQYF
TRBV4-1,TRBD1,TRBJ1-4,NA,TGCGCCAGCAGCCAAGGAGAGGGGGCGGATGAAAAACTGTTTTTT,CASSQGEGADEKLFF
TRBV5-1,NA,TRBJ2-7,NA,TGCGCCAGCCGGCCGCGAGGGATAGGTGTCGAGCAGTACTTC,CASRPRGIGVEQYF
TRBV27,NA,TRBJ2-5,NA,TGTGCCAGCAGCGCCTTTGGGGGGCAGACCCAGTACTTC,CASSAFGGQTQYF
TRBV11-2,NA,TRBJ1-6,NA,TGTGCCAGCAGCCCCTTCTCTAATTCACCCCTCCACTTT,CASSPFSNSPLHF
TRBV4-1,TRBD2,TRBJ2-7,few,TGCGCCAGCAGCCAATTAACTAGCGGTTCTTACGAGCAGTACTTC,CASSQLTSGSYEQYF
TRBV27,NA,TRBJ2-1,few,TGTGCCAGCAGTCCCAATCCAAATGAGCAGTTCTTC,CASSPNPNEQFF
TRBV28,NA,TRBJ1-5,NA,TGTGCCAGCAGACATCAGCCCCAGCATTTT,CASRHQPQHF
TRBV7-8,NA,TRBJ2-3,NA,TGTGCCAGCAGCTTAAGATTCCGGGTGGATACGCAGTATTTT,CASSLRFRVDTQYF
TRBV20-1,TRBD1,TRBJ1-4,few,TGCAGTGCTAGTATGGACAGGGGAGAAAAACTGTTTTTT,CSASMDRGEKLFF
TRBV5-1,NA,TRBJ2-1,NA,TGCGCCAGCAGCTTGCCCGCGGAAGGAGTCTCCTACAATGAGCAGTTCTTC,CASSLPAEGVSYNEQFF
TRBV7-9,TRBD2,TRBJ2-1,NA,TGTGCCAGCAGCGCAGGACGGGGGAGGGCCTCAGGCCTCTCCTACAATGAGCAGTTCTTC,CASSAGRGRASGLSYNEQFF
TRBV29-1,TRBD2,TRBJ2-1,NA,TGCAGCGTTGTGGGGGCTGGACTAGCGGGAGATGAGCAGTTCTTC,CSVVGAGLAGDEQFF
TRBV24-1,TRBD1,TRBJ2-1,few,TGTGCCACCAGTCAACCGGGACAGGGTATCAATGAGCAGTTCTTC,CATSQPGQGINEQFF
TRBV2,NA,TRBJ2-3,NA,TGTGCCAGCAGCCCGGGATTTAGCACAGATACGCAGTATTTT,CASSPGFSTDTQYF
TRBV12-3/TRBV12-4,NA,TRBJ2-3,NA,TGTGCCAGCACCAGCGCTCTCGCAGATACGCAGTATTTT,CASTSALADTQYF
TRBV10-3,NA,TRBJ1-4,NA,TGTGCCATCAGTGAGCCCCAGCTTAATGTAAAACTGTTTTTT,CAISEPQLNVKLFF
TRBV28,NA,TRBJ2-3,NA,TGTGCCAGCAGTTTTCTGGGGCCTCAAAGAGATACGCAGTATTTT,CASSFLGPQRDTQYF
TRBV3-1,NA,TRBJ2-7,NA,TGTGCCAGCAGCCAAGTTACCGTTGGTTACGAGCAGTACTTC,CASSQVTVGYEQYF